A single sample is the source of the 9 T cell receptor beta chains below, sequenced in a study of vaccination effects on CD4 cells after COVID-19 (dated by TCRdb to between 2021 and 2024). Library preparation was by the immunoSEQ multiplex PCR assay. The clones in this table, taken by TCRdb from immuneACCESS, are in-frame only. Not every clone is retained; where verified, under half of the shortfall comes from an unresolved V gene, and the cause of the rest is unknown. In this sample the table shows fewer than 35,000 clones, 65% to 75% of which occur a single time. The ten largest make up about 29% of the sample. The antigens of these receptors remain unknown. The ViraFEST assay stimulated PBMC with viral peptide pools and then used TCR sequencing to identify antigen-specific CD4+ T cell clonotypes by expansion. After 10 days of culture, CD4+ T cells were isolated with the EasySep CD4+ T cell isolation kit. Convalescent patients had PCR-confirmed SARS-CoV-2 infection between March and December 2020, before Alpha, Beta and Delta variants emerged in the United States.

The sample was CD4+ T cells from PBMCs cultured with a peptide pool, taken before COVID-19 vaccination. The receptors originated from a human donor who had a prior SARS-CoV-2 infection.

In the case of this clone: A read error may account for a junction end that differs from germline. The V gene is TRBV7-9, the J gene TRBJ2-3; 9 bases are a match to TRBD2. The CDR3 runs to 17 residues. Germline CDR1 is SEHNR and CDR2 is FQNEAQ (reference sequence). CDR3 protein: CASSVALSGRLPDTQYF. The CDR3 bases are TGTGCCAGCAGCGTAGCTCTAAGCGGGAGGTTACCAGATACGCAGTATTTT.

V is TRBV4-3 and J is TRBJ2-3; 9 nucleotides agree with TRBD2. The CDR3 length is 18 residues. V lost 5 bases, J lost 2 bases, and 14 bases stayed unmatched. In germline, CDR1 is LGHNA, CDR2 YSLEER. This chain's CDR3 is CASSVLDPGLASTDTQYF. As DNA, the CDR3 is TGCGCCAGCAGCGTACTCGATCCGGGACTAGCTTCCACAGATACGCAGTATTTT.

The chain employs TRBV27 and TRBJ2-7; D might be TRBD1 or TRBD2, each matching 6 bases. Germline V gives CDR1 MNHEY, CDR2 SMNVEV (reference sequence). The CDR3 totals 15 residues. Trimming took off 3 bases at V and 4 bases at J, with 16 bases between the two ends. CDR3 region: CASSFRGMQGYEQYF. The DNA for the CDR3 is TGTGCCAGCAGTTTCCGGGGGATGCAGGGGTACGAGCAGTACTTC.

The rearrangement uses TRBV5-4 and TRBJ1-3, with 8 bases matching TRBD1. The CDR3 covers 16 residues. The V gene end was trimmed by 4 bases and the J gene end by 0 bases; junction bases not matched to a gene: 6. Germline loops: CDR1 SGHNT, CDR2 YYREEE (reference sequence). CDR3 DNA sequence: TGTGCCAGCAGCGCTTACAGGGGGAGCTCTGGAAACACCATATATTTT. This sequence encodes CASSAYRGSSGNTIYF.

This clone was seen a few times. The V gene is TRBV5-1, the J gene TRBJ2-3; TRBD1 aligns across 10 bases. With 7 bases clipped from V and 4 bases from J, the junction kept 6 bases outside the gene matches. Germline CDR1 is SGHRS and CDR2 is YFSETQ. This CDR3 has 14 residues. This CDR3 is CASWVGQGADTQYF. In nucleotides, the CDR3 is TGCGCCAGCTGGGTCGGACAGGGGGCAGATACGCAGTATTTT.

The rearrangement joins TRBV30 to TRBJ2-6; D uncertain. Trimming cost V 3 bases and J 3 bases, with 6 bases left between them. The length of the CDR3 is 13 residues. Germline-derived CDR1 and CDR2 are GTSNPN and SVGIG (reference sequence). The CDR3 sequence: CAWRRLGANVLTF. CDR3 sequence (DNA): TGTGCCTGGAGGAGGCTTGGGGCCAACGTCCTGACTTTC.

This chain joins TRBV2 and TRBJ2-7; D remains unclear. This CDR3 comprises 14 residues. CDR1 SNHLY and CDR2 FYNNEI come from the germline V gene. V gave up 11 bases and J gave up 2 bases, with 19 bases separating them. The CDR3 sequence is CASTPRQYAYEQYF. The CDR3 coding sequence is TGTGCCTCCACGCCAAGGCAGTATGCCTACGAGCAGTACTTC. Looking up the rest from reference TRBV2 and TRBJ2-7 gives the full variable domain: EPEVTQTPSHQVTQMGQEVILRCVPISNHLYFYWYRQILGQKVEFLVSFYNNEISEKSEIFDDQFSVERPDGSNFTLKIRSTKLEDSAMYFCASTPRQYAYEQYFGPGTRLTVT.

The chain combines TRBV20-1 with TRBJ2-3, with D uncertain. CDR1 is DFQATT, CDR2 SNEGSKA, per germline (reference sequence). This CDR3 is built from 11 residues. Here the CDR3 reads CSQRAGDTQYF. CDR3 sequence (DNA): TGCAGCCAACGTGCCGGGGATACGCAGTATTTT.

For this clone: Sequence at one end of the junction differs from germline and may be a read error. The chain has TRBV7-7 and TRBJ2-3, with D possibly matching TRBD2 (5 bases). The CDR3 covers 15 residues. Germline CDR1 and CDR2: SSHAT and FNYEAQ (reference sequence). The CDR3: CASSFGNSVTDTQYF. The CDR3 DNA reads TGTGCTAGCAGCTTCGGGAATAGCGTCACAGATACGCAGTATTTT.